The 18 T cell receptor beta chains presented below share a single source sample, sequenced in a study of beta chain features in type 1 diabetes. Of the isolated RNA, all was reverse transcribed, and so the sequenced material was expressed TCRB transcripts. The protocol was immunoSEQ multiplex PCR, while the TCRdb copy is restricted to in-frame clones and leaves out a portion. In the table there are a few hundred thousand clones, approximately 15% of which are singletons. Sample: naive CD4+ T cells from blood. These receptors were obtained from a man aged 25-45 years in good health.

Only a few counts were recorded for this clone. The J gene is TRBJ1-2, the V gene TRBV4-2, with 7 bases aligning to TRBD1. Unmatched junction bases numbered 12, after V lost 1 base and J lost 4 bases. The CDR3 runs to 17 residues. The germline V gene encodes CDR1 LGHNA and CDR2 YNFKEQ. The CDR3 DNA is TGTGCCAGCAGCCAAGTGGGGAAATTGACAGGGCTCTATGGCTACACCTTC. Residues: CASSQVGKLTGLYGYTF.

This clone has a handful of counts. V and J are TRBV15 and TRBJ2-3; 11 bases map to TRBD2. Unmatched junction bases numbered 4, after V lost 0 bases and J lost 11 bases. There are 14 residues in the CDR3. Germline V CDR1 and CDR2: LNHNV, YYDKDF (reference sequence). The CDR3 here is CATSREPTSGVQYF. The CDR3, as DNA: TGTGCCACCAGCAGAGAGCCGACTAGCGGGGTGCAGTATTTT.

This clone was detected only a few times. V gene TRBV7-2 combines with J gene TRBJ2-5; D perhaps matches TRBD2 (6 bases). Trimming took off 4 bases at V and 3 bases at J, with 12 bases between the two ends. Germline assignment: CDR1 SGHTA and CDR2 FQGNSA. The length of the CDR3 is 14 residues. As DNA, the CDR3 is TGTGCCAGCAGCTCGGAATGGGGGGAAGAGACCCAGTACTTC. Its translation: CASSSEWGEETQYF.

The rearrangement links TRBV7-2 to TRBJ2-2, with D possibly TRBD1 on 6 matching bases. CDR1 and CDR2 (germline): SGHTA, FQGNSA. The CDR3 has 13 amino acids. V lost 6 bases and J 4 bases, leaving 9 bases between the germline ends. CDR3 protein: CASSNRATGELFF. DNA for the CDR3: TGTGCCAGCAGTAACAGGGCCACCGGGGAGCTGTTTTTT. Variable domain in full (rest from reference TRBV7-2 and TRBJ2-2): GAGVSQSPSNKVTEKGKDVELRCDPISGHTALYWYRQSLGQGLEFLIYFQGNSAPDKSGLPSDRFSAERTGGSVSTLTIQRTQQEDSAVYLCASSNRATGELFFGEGSRLTVL.

This chain links TRBV30 with TRBJ2-3; 7 positions agree with TRBD2. The CDR3 totals 14 residues. V trimming: 0 bases; J trimming: 8 bases; junction bases outside the gene matches: 8. Germline CDR1 GTSNPN, CDR2 SVGIG (reference sequence). The CDR3 DNA follows: TGTGCCTGGAGTGTGAATTCGTGGGGGGGTACGCAGTATTTT. Protein sequence: CAWSVNSWGGTQYF. The variable domain in full, completed from reference TRBV30 and TRBJ2-3, reads SQTIHQWPATLVQPVGSPLSLECTVEGTSNPNLYWYRQAAGRGLQLLFYSVGIGQISSEVPQNLSASRPQDRQFILSSKKLLLSDSGFYLCAWSVNSWGGTQYFGPGTRLTVL.

The genes are TRBV29-1 and TRBJ2-2; 9 bases agree with TRBD2. CDR3 length: 14 residues. Trimming removed 4 bases from V and 5 bases from J; junction bases left unmatched: 5. Germline V CDR1 and CDR2: SQVTM, ANQGSEA. The CDR3 sequence is CSVGPSGVTGELFF. For the CDR3, the DNA is TGCAGCGTTGGCCCTAGCGGGGTAACCGGGGAGCTGTTTTTT.

This chain joins TRBV7-9 and TRBJ2-2; D not resolved. The germline V gene has CDR1 SEHNR and CDR2 FQNEAQ (reference sequence). There are 15 residues in the CDR3. Trimming removed 5 bases from V and 1 base from J, with 11 bases in between. The CDR3 region has the DNA TGTGCCAGCAGCCTCGGGCCAGTGAACACCGGGGAGCTGTTTTTT. As protein: CASSLGPVNTGELFF.

This clone was observed a handful of times. The chain recombines TRBV21-1 with TRBJ2-7; the DNA was not used to check the table's D call, TRBD1. TRBV21-1 represents a pseudogene. The CDR3 covers 11 residues. The CDR3 DNA reads as TGTGCCAGCAATGGGGCCTACGAGCAGTACGTC. It yields the protein CASNGAYEQYV.

The chain's CDR3 is CATSSEVYYEQYF. CDR3 sequence (DNA): TGTGCCACCAGCAGTGAGGTCTACTACGAGCAGTACTTC. The rearrangement uses TRBV15 and TRBJ2-7, with D unclear. Germline lookup yields CDR1 LNHNV and CDR2 YYDKDF (reference sequence). The CDR3 runs 13 residues. With 3 bases removed from V and 3 bases from J, the gap between germline ends came to 9 bases. Full variable domain (remainder filled in from reference TRBV15 and TRBJ2-7): DAMVIQNPRYQVTQFGKPVTLSCSQTLNHNVMYWYQQKSSQAPKLLFHYYDKDFNNEADTPDNFQSRRPNTSFCFLDIRSPGLGDTAMYLCATSSEVYYEQYFGPGTRLTVT.

The chain combines TRBV7-3 with TRBJ2-1; D is undetermined. The CDR3 length is 16 residues. CDR1 and CDR2 (germline): SGHTA, FQGTGA. Trimming took 3 bases from V and 3 from J, leaving 15 bases between them. The DNA of the CDR3 is TGTGCCAGCAGCTTTGCTGGACCGGGCGGCTACAATGAGCAGTTCTTC. Amino acid sequence: CASSFAGPGGYNEQFF.

The chain employs TRBV29-1 and TRBJ2-3; D assignment may be TRBD1 or TRBD2 (5 bases each). This CDR3 is built from 12 residues. Trimming left V 7 bases short and J 7 bases short, with 15 bases between. The V gene's germline CDR1 is SQVTM and CDR2 ANQGSEA. CDR3 loop: CSGDRDTNTQYF. CDR3 DNA sequence: TGCAGCGGGGACCGTGATACGAATACGCAGTATTTT.

The chain joins TRBV29-1 to TRBJ2-5; D is perhaps TRBD2 (6 bases). This CDR3 region has 13 residues. V lost 8 bases to trimming and J lost 2 bases, with 15 bases between them. Germline V gene data show CDR1 as SQVTM and CDR2 as ANQGSEA. For the CDR3, the DNA is TGCAGCTTAAGTTCCGGGACTCAAGAGACCCAGTACTTC. Its translation is CSLSSGTQETQYF.

The chain carries TRBV5-6 and TRBJ2-3; D perhaps matches TRBD2 (5 bases). In germline, CDR1 is SGHDT, CDR2 YYEEEE. There are 14 residues in the CDR3. V dropped 1 base and J dropped 6 bases, with 12 bases sitting between them. CDR3 sequence: CASSLRGRGDTQYF. In nucleotides, the CDR3 is TGTGCCAGCAGCTTGCGTGGGAGAGGGGATACGCAGTATTTT.

This clone occurred a few times. The V and J genes are TRBV7-2 and TRBJ2-1; D is unresolved. Germline values: CDR1 SGHTA, CDR2 FQGNSA. Trimming took off 2 bases at V and 5 bases at J, with 7 bases between the two ends. The CDR3 contains 13 residues. Here the CDR3 DNA reads TGTGCCAGCAGCTTATCTAGTAACAATGAGCAGTTCTTC. Translated: CASSLSSNNEQFF.

This clone was seen a handful of times. The chain employs TRBV2 and TRBJ1-1; D is perhaps TRBD1 (5 bases). Germline CDR1 SNHLY, CDR2 FYNNEI. The CDR3 length is 12 residues. Trimming cost V 4 bases and J 4 bases, with 7 bases left between them. The CDR3: CASSGGGTEAFF. The CDR3 DNA reads TGTGCCAGCAGTGGGGGGGGCACTGAAGCTTTCTTT. The variable domain in full, with the rest retrieved from reference TRBV2 and TRBJ1-1, is EPEVTQTPSHQVTQMGQEVILRCVPISNHLYFYWYRQILGQKVEFLVSFYNNEISEKSEIFDDQFSVERPDGSNFTLKIRSTKLEDSAMYFCASSGGGTEAFFGQGTRLTVV.

This clone was counted a few times. V and J are TRBV30 and TRBJ2-3; tentative D call: TRBD1 (6 bases). Deletions cut 0 bases from V and 4 bases from J, with 14 bases between. Per the germline V gene, CDR1 is GTSNPN and CDR2 is SVGIG (reference sequence). This CDR3 comprises 15 residues. DNA of the CDR3: TGTGCCTGGAGTGTACCAAGGGGGACCCCAGATACGCAGTATTTT. It codes for CAWSVPRGTPDTQYF.

This clone turned up a few times. V gene TRBV6-5 combines with J gene TRBJ2-2; D is unresolved. Trimming took 6 bases from V and 7 from J, leaving 6 bases between them. The CDR3 is made up of 11 amino acids. Germline V CDR1 and CDR2: MNHEY, SVGAGI. The CDR3 sequence is CASRDHGELFF. CDR3 DNA: TGTGCCAGCAGAGACCACGGGGAGCTGTTTTTT.

This sequence joins TRBV30 and TRBJ2-5; the D is unclear. CDR3 length equals 13 residues. With 2 bases removed from V and 5 bases from J, the gap between germline ends came to 12 bases. Germline V gives CDR1 GTSNPN, CDR2 SVGIG (reference sequence). CDR3 loop: CAWSRNTEETQYF. The CDR3, as DNA: TGTGCCTGGAGTAGGAATACCGAGGAGACCCAGTACTTC.